This T cell receptor beta chain was sequenced for a study of response to subunit inactivated influenza vaccine (dated 2018 in TCRdb). A note on the overall study: To follow how T cells responded to a trivalent subunit inactivated influenza vaccine, the researchers relied on deep quantitative profiling of the T cell receptor repertoire. What the study reported, not specific to this receptor: The authors suggested that each seasonal influenza vaccination may recruit only a limited number of new T cells.

Points on this clonotype: No cognate antigen has been identified for it. Base qualities were left out, and no much larger clone turns up one base away.

Library preparation used RT-PCR. TCRdb names Illumina HiSeq 2500 as the instrument used. In-frame beta chains were kept once TCRdb had trimmed the public reads at Q25 with fastp and called clones with MiXCR. Each record represents a unique CDR3 protein, reported with the most common genes and DNA among its rows. The sample profile shows roughly 700,000 distinct CDR3 sequences; approximately 14% of them were found once. In total, the top ten clones hold around 10% of the sample. Between the V and J ends, shortened by 1 base and 5 bases respectively, the junction contains 6 bases. The CDR3, from cysteine to phenylalanine, totals 13 residues. The entry retains the CDR3 DNA only, 39 bases that are in frame from base 1. Via the germline V gene, CDR1 is MGHRA and CDR2 YSYEKL.

Specimen: PBMCs from blood, collected 11 to 12 days after vaccination. This sequence was found in a man in his fifties or sixties who received an inactivated influenza vaccine. Donor details come from another sample of the same person, matched by shared clones. The V gene is TRBV4-1 and the J gene is TRBJ1-5; no D segment can be confidently identified. Read as DNA, the sequence is TGCGCCAGCAGCCAAGTCGACGATCAGCCCCAGCATTTT. Its translation reads: CASSQVDDQPQHF.